The clone carrying this TCR beta chain has just a few counts. In TCRdb, the RT-PCR reads were re-called with MiXCR into one record per CDR3 protein. The sample lists roughly 41,000 distinct CDR3 sequences, around a third occurring once. Germline V gene data show CDR1 as KGHSH and CDR2 as LQKENI. The CDR3 runs 16 residues. Trimming cost V 2 bases and J 0 bases; bases outside gene matches: 7. This record belongs to a study of patients and donors after allogeneic stem cell transplantation. Material for sequencing was blood, either unsorted or a sorted T cell fraction (not recorded which). This sequence joins TRBV18 and TRBJ2-7; TRBD1 matches 7 bases. The clonotype originates from a human donor who was either an allogeneic HSCT recipient or a stem cell or donor lymphocyte infusion donor (not recorded which). It is not recorded whose cells these are; they may come from a transplant donor. The DNA for the CDR3 is TGTGCCAGCTCACCATTTCAGGGGGTGGCCTCCTACGAGCAGTACTTC. Translated: CASSPFQGVASYEQYF.